A single sample is the source of the 21 T cell receptor beta chains below, sequenced in a study of T cell repertoires in cytomegalovirus infection. Using its own MiXCR run on the reads, TCRdb lists one record per CDR3 protein. The sample holds 500,000 or so distinct CDR3 sequences, more than 15% seen once. The sample comprised CD8+ T cells from PBMCs. These receptors all come from a human donor in good health (CMV status not recorded). Some clones in this sample may be carry-over from other donors' samples.

This clonotype was observed at least ten times. One end of the junction fails to match germline, which may point to a read error. The gene calls are TRBV12-3 or TRBV12-4 and TRBJ2-1, with 7 bases lining up with TRBD1. The CDR3 covers 12 residues. The CDR3 reads CASRTGVNGQFF. The DNA for the CDR3 is TGTGCCAGCAGAACAGGGGTTAATGGGCAGTTCTTC.

This clonotype was counted a few times. The V gene is TRBV6-5, the J gene TRBJ1-2; 7 bases map to TRBD1. The CDR3 totals 13 residues. Trimming at V came to 6 bases and at J to 3 bases, leaving 4 bases not matched to a gene. Germline V gives CDR1 MNHEY, CDR2 SVGAGI. This CDR3 reads CASREQGYYGYTF. The CDR3 nucleotides are TGTGCCAGCAGAGAACAGGGGTACTATGGCTACACCTTC.

This clonotype came up many times. This sequence joins TRBV6-1 and TRBJ1-1; D is unclear. The CDR3 is 13 amino acids. Germline V gives CDR1 MNHNS, CDR2 SASEGT. V gave up 7 bases and J gave up 3 bases, with 12 bases separating them. This CDR3 is CASTNTRDTEAFF. The CDR3 coding sequence is TGTGCCAGCACCAATACGAGGGACACTGAAGCTTTCTTT.

The chain links TRBV6-8 to TRBJ2-7; TRBD2 aligns across 13 bases. The V segment lost 2 bases and the J segment 2 bases; nucleotides outside the gene matches: 6. Germline assignment: CDR1 MNHGY and CDR2 SAAAGT. The CDR3 is 17 amino acids. CDR3 nucleotide sequence: TGTGCCAGCAGTTACGAGACTAGCGGGGGGTTCCCCTACGAGCAGTACTTC. This translates into CASSYETSGGFPYEQYF.

This clonotype is a singleton in its sample. The CDR3: CASSFRRSKTGELFF. DNA for the CDR3: TGTGCCAGCAGCTTCCGCCGGTCTAAAACAGGGGAGCTGTTTTTT. The V and J genes are TRBV7-2 and TRBJ2-2; D not certain. Germline loops: CDR1 SGHTA, CDR2 FQGNSA. V lost 3 bases and J lost 8, with 16 bases in between. CDR3 size: 15 residues.

Many counts were recorded for this clonotype. This chain links TRBV6-5 with TRBJ1-2; 8 nucleotides line up with TRBD1. V lost 0 bases, J lost 6 bases, and 9 bases stayed unmatched. The V gene's germline CDR1 is MNHEY and CDR2 SVGAGI. CDR3 length equals 16 residues. DNA for the CDR3: TGTGCCAGCAGTTACTCGAAAGCAGGGGGCTATGATGGCTACACCTTC. As protein: CASSYSKAGGYDGYTF.

In the case of this clonotype: This may stem from a read error, because a much larger clone lies one nucleotide away. The CDR3 carries no conserved terminal phenylalanine or tryptophan, so it likely arises from a read error. The rearrangement links TRBV12-3 or TRBV12-4 to TRBJ1-5, with TRBD1 as a possible D gene (5 bases). V was pared by 3 bases and J by 6 bases, with 9 bases between. The CDR3 length is 13 residues. Written as DNA, the CDR3 is TGTGCCAGCAGTTTTACCGGGGGTCAGCCCCAGCATCTT. As protein: CASSFTGGQPQHL.

This clonotype was seen at least ten times. The J gene is TRBJ2-7, the V gene TRBV29-1, with 11 bases that match TRBD1. Trimming took 6 bases from V and 4 from J; bases not matched to a gene: 8. Per germline, CDR1 SQVTM and CDR2 ANQGSEA. This CDR3 has 14 residues. The CDR3 sequence: CSVESGTGGYEQYF. The CDR3 nucleotides read TGCAGCGTGGAATCCGGGACAGGGGGATACGAGCAGTACTTC.

V and J are TRBV7-9 and TRBJ1-2; D is undetermined. Germline V gene lookup returns CDR1 SEHNR and CDR2 FQNEAQ (reference sequence). V lost 4 bases and J 5 bases, leaving 11 bases between the germline ends. The CDR3 loop spans 13 amino acids. The CDR3 region has the DNA TGTGCCAGCAGCTCGGCGCAGCCATATGGCTACACCTTC. Residues: CASSSAQPYGYTF.

This clonotype occurred a few times. CDR3: CSVYQGIANYGYTF. CDR3 bases: TGCAGCGTTTACCAGGGGATAGCTAACTATGGCTACACCTTC. The rearrangement uses TRBV29-1 and TRBJ1-2; a possible D gene is TRBD1 (6 bases). Germline CDR1 is SQVTM and CDR2 is ANQGSEA. CDR3 size: 14 residues. The V end was cut by 5 bases, the J end by 0 bases, with 13 bases between.

This clonotype was observed a few times. V usage is TRBV20-1 and J usage is TRBJ1-2, with D possibly TRBD1 on 6 matching bases. CDR1 is DFQATT, CDR2 SNEGSKA, per germline (reference sequence). The CDR3 has 15 amino acids. V was shortened by 5 bases and J by 5 bases, with 21 bases between the two germline ends. CDR3 residues: CSARTHATGRYGYTF. CDR3 coding DNA: TGCAGTGCTCGCACCCATGCGACAGGTAGATATGGCTACACCTTC.

Worth noting for this clonotype: A much more abundant neighbour one base away suggests this may be a read error. The V gene is TRBV28, the J gene TRBJ1-6; a weak D match, TRBD1 (5 bases). From germline, CDR1 is MDHEN and CDR2 SYDVKM. The length of the CDR3 is 15 residues. The CDR3 DNA reads as TGTGCCAACAGTTTCCGGGCAGGGCTTAATTCACCCCTCCACTTT. Protein sequence: CANSFRAGLNSPLHF.

This chain connects TRBV23-1 to TRBJ2-4, with a tentative D call TRBD2 (6 bases). TRBV23-1 is filed as an ORF, its function uncertain. The CDR3 is 18 amino acids. V shed 2 bases and J shed 5 bases, with 22 bases lying between them. This CDR3 is CASSQPRDSREEENIQYF. DNA of the CDR3: TGCGCCAGCAGTCAACCCCGGGACTCCCGGGAAGAGGAAAACATTCAGTACTTC.

This clonotype was observed at least ten times. V is TRBV4-1 and J is TRBJ1-6; D remains ambiguous. The germline V gene encodes CDR1 MGHRA and CDR2 YSYEKL. The V end was cut by 0 bases, the J end by 7 bases, with 7 bases between. This CDR3 has 14 amino acids. The CDR3 spells CASSQDSGNSPLHF. The CDR3, as DNA: TGCGCCAGCAGCCAAGACAGTGGGAATTCACCCCTCCACTTT.

This clonotype has just a few counts. This rearrangement joins TRBV29-1 to TRBJ2-7; 10 bases fit TRBD1. CDR1 and CDR2 from the germline V gene are SQVTM and ANQGSEA. The V gene end was trimmed by 7 bases and the J gene end by 6 bases; junction bases not matched to a gene: 9. This CDR3 has 13 amino acids. The DNA of the CDR3 is TGCAGCGCCCAACCGGGACAGGGGACCGAGCAGTACTTC. Its translation: CSAQPGQGTEQYF.

This clonotype was detected many times. CDR3 nucleotide sequence: TGTGCCAGCAGTCAGGGGTTGGTCACTGAAGCTTTCTTT. Translation: CASSQGLVTEAFF. The chain combines TRBV6-1 with TRBJ1-1; tentatively, D is TRBD1 (6 bases). The CDR3 loop spans 13 amino acids. Trimming removed 5 bases at V and 4 bases at J, with 11 bases between. Looked up from germline, CDR1 is MNHNS and CDR2 is SASEGT.

This clonotype occurred many times. The chain couples TRBV27 to TRBJ2-7, with 12 nucleotides matching TRBD1. CDR3 length: 15 residues. The J segment lost 4 bases and the V segment lost 3 bases, leaving 4 bases of the junction unmatched. Germline V gene sequence: CDR1 MNHEY, CDR2 SMNVEV (reference sequence). In DNA, the CDR3 is TGTGCCAGCAGTTTTACGGGACAGGGGGCTTACGAGCAGTACTTC. The encoded protein is CASSFTGQGAYEQYF.

This sequence joins TRBV29-1 and TRBJ2-4; the match to TRBD2 covers 10 bases. The ends lost 3 bases at V and 1 base at J; junction bases unmatched: 3. This CDR3 has 15 amino acids. Looked up from germline, CDR1 is SQVTM and CDR2 is ANQGSEA. For the CDR3, the DNA is TGCAGCGTTGACGTAGCGGGAGGTGCCAAAAACATTCAGTACTTC. Its protein is CSVDVAGGAKNIQYF.

The chain employs TRBV27 and TRBJ2-7; 9 nucleotides match TRBD1. This CDR3 is built from 12 residues. The V segment lost 10 bases and the J segment 5 bases; nucleotides outside the gene matches: 6. Germline values: CDR1 MNHEY, CDR2 SMNVEV (reference sequence). The CDR3 region is CATTGTGNEQYF. CDR3 sequence (DNA): TGTGCCACCACCGGGACAGGGAACGAGCAGTACTTC.

The sample holds a few counts of this clonotype. The V call is TRBV29-1, the J call TRBJ2-3; 11 nucleotides match TRBD2. The length of the CDR3 is 15 residues. Trimming removed 4 bases from V and 3 bases from J; junction bases left unmatched: 6. The germline gives CDR1 SQVTM, CDR2 ANQGSEA. The CDR3 DNA follows: TGCAGCGTTGCCCCGGGACTAGCGGTTACAGATACGCAGTATTTT. Protein product: CSVAPGLAVTDTQYF.

This rearrangement joins TRBV4-1 to TRBJ2-7; no reliable D call. Germline V gene sequence: CDR1 MGHRA, CDR2 YSYEKL. This CDR3 is built from 14 residues. Trimming pared 1 base from V and 1 base from J, leaving 8 bases between. The CDR3 reads CASSQVGRSYEQYF. The CDR3 DNA reads as TGCGCCAGCAGCCAAGTAGGCAGGTCCTACGAGCAGTACTTC.